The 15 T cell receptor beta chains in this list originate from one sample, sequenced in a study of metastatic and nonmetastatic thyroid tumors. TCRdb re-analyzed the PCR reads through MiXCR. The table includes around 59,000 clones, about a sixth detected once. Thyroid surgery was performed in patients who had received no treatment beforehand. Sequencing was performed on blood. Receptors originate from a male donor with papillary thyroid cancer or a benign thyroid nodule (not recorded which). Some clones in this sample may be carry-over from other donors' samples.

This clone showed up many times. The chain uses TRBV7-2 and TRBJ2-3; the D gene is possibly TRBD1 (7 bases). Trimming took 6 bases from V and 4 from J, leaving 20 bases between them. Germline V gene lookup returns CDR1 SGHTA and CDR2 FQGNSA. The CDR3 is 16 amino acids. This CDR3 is CASSPDLTGRSDTQYF. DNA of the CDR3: TGTGCCAGCAGTCCAGATTTGACAGGGAGGTCAGATACGCAGTATTTT.

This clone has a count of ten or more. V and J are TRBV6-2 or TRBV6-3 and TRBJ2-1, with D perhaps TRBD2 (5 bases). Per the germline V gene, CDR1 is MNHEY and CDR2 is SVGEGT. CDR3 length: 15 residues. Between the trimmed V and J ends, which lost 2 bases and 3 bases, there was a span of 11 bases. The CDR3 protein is CASSYVAGFYNEQFF. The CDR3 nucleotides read TGTGCCAGCAGTTACGTGGCGGGTTTCTACAATGAGCAGTTCTTC.

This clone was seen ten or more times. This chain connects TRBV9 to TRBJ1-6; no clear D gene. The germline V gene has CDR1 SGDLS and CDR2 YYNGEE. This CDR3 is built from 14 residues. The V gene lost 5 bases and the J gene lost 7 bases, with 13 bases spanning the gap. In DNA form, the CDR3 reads TGTGCCAGCAGTCTGGCGCAGCCCAATTCACCCCTCCACTTT. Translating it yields CASSLAQPNSPLHF.

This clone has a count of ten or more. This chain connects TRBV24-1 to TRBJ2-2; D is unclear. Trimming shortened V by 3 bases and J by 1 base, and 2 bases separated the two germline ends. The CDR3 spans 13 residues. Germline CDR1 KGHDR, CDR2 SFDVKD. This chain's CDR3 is CATSDRNTGELFF. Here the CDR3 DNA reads TGTGCCACCAGTGATAGGAACACCGGGGAGCTGTTTTTT.

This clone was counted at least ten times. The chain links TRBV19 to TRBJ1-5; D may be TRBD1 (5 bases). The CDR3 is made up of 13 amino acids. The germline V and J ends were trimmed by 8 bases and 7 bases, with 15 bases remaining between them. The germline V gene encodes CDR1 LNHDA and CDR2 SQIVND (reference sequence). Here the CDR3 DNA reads TGTGCCAGTGACCCTGCTAGGGGCCAGCCCCAGCATTTT. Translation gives CASDPARGQPQHF. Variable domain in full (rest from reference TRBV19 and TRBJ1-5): DGGITQSPKYLFRKEGQNVTLSCEQNLNHDAMYWYRQDPGQGLRLIYYSQIVNDFQKGDIAEGYSVSREKKESFPLTVTSAQKNPTAFYLCASDPARGQPQHFGDGTRLSIL.

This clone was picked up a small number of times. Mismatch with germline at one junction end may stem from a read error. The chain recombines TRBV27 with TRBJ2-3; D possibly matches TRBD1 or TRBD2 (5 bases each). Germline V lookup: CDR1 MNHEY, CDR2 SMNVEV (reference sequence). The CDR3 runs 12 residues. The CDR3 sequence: CAISDWGYTQYF. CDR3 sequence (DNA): TGTGCCATCAGTGACTGGGGGTATACGCAGTATTTT.

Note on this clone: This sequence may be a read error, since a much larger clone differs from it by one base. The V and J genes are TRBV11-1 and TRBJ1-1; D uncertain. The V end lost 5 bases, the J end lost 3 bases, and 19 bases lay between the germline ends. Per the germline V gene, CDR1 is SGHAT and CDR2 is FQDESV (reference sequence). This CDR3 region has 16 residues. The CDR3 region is CASSPNPARMDTEAFF. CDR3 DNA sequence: TGTGCCAGCAGCCCCAACCCGGCACGGATGGACACTGAAGCTTTCTTT.

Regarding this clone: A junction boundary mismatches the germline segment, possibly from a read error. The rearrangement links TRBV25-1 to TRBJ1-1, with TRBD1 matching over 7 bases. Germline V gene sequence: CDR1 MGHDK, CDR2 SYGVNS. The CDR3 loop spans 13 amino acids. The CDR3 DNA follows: TGTGCCACCGAGACAGGGCTGAAGACTGAAGCTTTCTTT. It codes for CATETGLKTEAFF.

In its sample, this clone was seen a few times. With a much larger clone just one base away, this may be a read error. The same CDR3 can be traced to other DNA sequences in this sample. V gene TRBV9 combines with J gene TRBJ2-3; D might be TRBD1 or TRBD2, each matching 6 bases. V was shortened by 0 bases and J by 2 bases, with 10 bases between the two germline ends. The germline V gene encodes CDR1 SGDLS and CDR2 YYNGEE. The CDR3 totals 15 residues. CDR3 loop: CASSVAGASTDTQYF. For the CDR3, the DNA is TGTGCCAGCAGCGTAGCGGGGGCGTCCACAGATACGCAGTATTTT.

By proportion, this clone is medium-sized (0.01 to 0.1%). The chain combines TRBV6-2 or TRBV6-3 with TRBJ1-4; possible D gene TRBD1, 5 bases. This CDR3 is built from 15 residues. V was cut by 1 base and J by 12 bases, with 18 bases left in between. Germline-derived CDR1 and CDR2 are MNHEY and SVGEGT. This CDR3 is CASSYLRDGHGELFF. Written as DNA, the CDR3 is TGTGCCAGCAGTTACTTGCGGGACGGCCATGGAGAACTGTTTTTT.

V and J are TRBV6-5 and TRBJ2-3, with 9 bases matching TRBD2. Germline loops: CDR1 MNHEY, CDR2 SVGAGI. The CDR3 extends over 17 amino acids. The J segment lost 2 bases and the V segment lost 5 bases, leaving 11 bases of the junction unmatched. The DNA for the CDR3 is TGTGCCAGCAGTAGATTAATAGCGGGGGTGATCACAGATACGCAGTATTTT. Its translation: CASSRLIAGVITDTQYF.

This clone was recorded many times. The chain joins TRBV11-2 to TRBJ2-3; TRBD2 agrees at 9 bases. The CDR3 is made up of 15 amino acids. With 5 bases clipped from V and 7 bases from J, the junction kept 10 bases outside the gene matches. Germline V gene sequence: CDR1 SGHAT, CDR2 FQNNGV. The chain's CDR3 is CASSLGLAPEYTQYF. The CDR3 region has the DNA TGTGCCAGCAGCCTCGGACTAGCGCCCGAGTATACGCAGTATTTT.

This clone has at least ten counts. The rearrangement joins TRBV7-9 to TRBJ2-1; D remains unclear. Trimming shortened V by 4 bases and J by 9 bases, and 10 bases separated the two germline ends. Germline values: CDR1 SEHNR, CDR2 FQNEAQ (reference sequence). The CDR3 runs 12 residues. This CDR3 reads CASSSADFEQFF. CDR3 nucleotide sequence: TGTGCCAGCAGCTCAGCAGACTTTGAGCAGTTCTTC.

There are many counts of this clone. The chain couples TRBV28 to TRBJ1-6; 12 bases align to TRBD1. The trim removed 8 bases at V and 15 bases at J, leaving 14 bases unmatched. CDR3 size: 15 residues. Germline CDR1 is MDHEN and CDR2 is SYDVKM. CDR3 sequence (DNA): TGTGCCAGCCTTTCCGTGGGACAGGGGGCGCGGTACCTCCACTTT. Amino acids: CASLSVGQGARYLHF.

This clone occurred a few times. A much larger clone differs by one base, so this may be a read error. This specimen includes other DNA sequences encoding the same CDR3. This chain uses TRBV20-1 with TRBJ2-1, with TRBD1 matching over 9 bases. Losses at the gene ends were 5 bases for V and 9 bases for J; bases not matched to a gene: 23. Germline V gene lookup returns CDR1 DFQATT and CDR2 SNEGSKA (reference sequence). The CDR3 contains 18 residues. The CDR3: CSAQTGGSRLAGPGEQFF. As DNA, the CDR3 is TGCAGTGCTCAGACAGGGGGGTCGCGACTAGCTGGGCCCGGTGAGCAGTTCTTC.